This T cell receptor beta chain was retrieved from a study of identical twins. cDNA molecules carried unique molecular identifiers, and template switching added a universal primer site. TCRdb fed the 5' RACE reads into MiXCR, producing one record per CDR3 protein. The sample comprises about 530,000 distinct CDR3 sequences, approximately 20% of which are singletons, and around 0.48% rests with the top ten. The V end was cut by 3 bases, the J end by 0 bases, with 8 bases between. The CDR3 totals 14 residues. Per the germline V gene, CDR1 is LGHDT and CDR2 is YNNKEL (reference sequence). This clonotype was found a few times. These data were likewise used in another study, on yellow fever vaccine responses in identical twins.

The material sequenced was CD4+ T cells sorted from blood. This sequence joins TRBV3-1 and TRBJ1-1; TRBD1 is a possible D gene (5 bases). This clonotype originated in a woman aged 18-29 years in good health. The CDR3 here is CASSQGPVNTEAFF. The CDR3, as DNA: TGTGCCAGCAGCCAGGGGCCGGTGAACACTGAAGCTTTCTTT.